This TCR beta chain was captured in a study of cytomegalovirus exposure and HLA in healthy donors. Overall study findings and caveats: The listing of roughly 160 TCR beta chains classed them as cytomegalovirus-associated. Reportedly, a later analysis found an Asian-associated ancestry cluster had fewer N-insertions than the approximately 670-donor mean.

PCR primers comprised 60 Vbeta and 13 Jbeta primers. Generated by immunoSEQ multiplex PCR, the TCRdb table keeps only in-frame clones and is missing some. Among roughly 100,000 clones listed, 60% to 85% were seen once. This clone was seen a handful of times. Its antigen is unidentified. The sequence derives from a woman aged 40 to 50 in good health and CMV-seronegative. Sequenced material: PBMCs.

CDR3 bases: TGCAGCTTACGACAGGGTCAGGGCTACACCTTC. Translated, it gives CSLRQGQGYTF. This chain uses TRBV29-1 with TRBJ1-2, with 7 bases lining up with TRBD1. The CDR3 is 11 residues long. The trim removed 8 bases at V and 8 bases at J, leaving 8 bases unmatched. Germline CDR1 SQVTM, CDR2 ANQGSEA. The full variable domain, completed using reference TRBV29-1 and TRBJ1-2, is SAVISQKPSRDICQRGTSLTIQCQVDSQVTMMFWYRQQPGQSLTLIATANQGSEATYESGFVIDKFPISRPNLTFSTLTVSNMSPEDSSIYLCSLRQGQGYTFGSGTRLTVV.